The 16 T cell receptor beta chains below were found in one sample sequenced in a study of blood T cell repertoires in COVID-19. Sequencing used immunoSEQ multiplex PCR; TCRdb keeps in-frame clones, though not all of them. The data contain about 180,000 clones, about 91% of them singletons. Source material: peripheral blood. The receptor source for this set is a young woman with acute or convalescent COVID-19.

This chain's CDR3 is CASSISGRREQFF. In DNA form, the CDR3 reads TGTGCCAGCAGTATTAGCGGGAGAAGAGAGCAGTTCTTC. The rearrangement uses TRBV27 and TRBJ2-1; 9 bases match TRBD2. The CDR3 is 13 amino acids. Germline V gene sequence: CDR1 MNHEY, CDR2 SMNVEV (reference sequence). Losses at the gene ends were 5 bases for V and 10 bases for J; bases not matched to a gene: 6.

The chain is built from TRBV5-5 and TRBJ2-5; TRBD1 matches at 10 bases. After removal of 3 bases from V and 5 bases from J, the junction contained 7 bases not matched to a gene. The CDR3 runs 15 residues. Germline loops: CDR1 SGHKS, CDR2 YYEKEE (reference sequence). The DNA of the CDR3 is TGTGCCAGCAGCTCGCGACAGGGGGCTTCGGAGACCCAGTACTTC. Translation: CASSSRQGASETQYF.

The CDR3 DNA is TGTGCCAGCACTCCGGGCGGGACGCTTCAAGAGACCCAGTACTTC. Encoded protein: CASTPGGTLQETQYF. The J gene is TRBJ2-5, the V gene TRBV28; tentatively, D is TRBD2 (6 bases). CDR3 size: 15 residues. V lost 7 bases and J lost 2, with 17 bases in between. Germline V gene data show CDR1 as MDHEN and CDR2 as SYDVKM. Full variable domain (remainder filled in from reference TRBV28 and TRBJ2-5): DVKVTQSSRYLVKRTGEKVFLECVQDMDHENMFWYRQDPGLGLRLIYFSYDVKMKEKGDIPEGYSVSREKKERFSLILESASTNQTSMYLCASTPGGTLQETQYFGPGTRLLVL.

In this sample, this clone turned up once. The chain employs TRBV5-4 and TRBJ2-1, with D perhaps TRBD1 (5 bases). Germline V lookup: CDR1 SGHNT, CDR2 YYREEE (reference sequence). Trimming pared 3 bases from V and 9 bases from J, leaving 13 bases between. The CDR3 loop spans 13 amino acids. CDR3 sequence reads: CASSSETVGEQFF. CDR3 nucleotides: TGTGCCAGCAGCTCAGAGACAGTTGGTGAGCAGTTCTTC.

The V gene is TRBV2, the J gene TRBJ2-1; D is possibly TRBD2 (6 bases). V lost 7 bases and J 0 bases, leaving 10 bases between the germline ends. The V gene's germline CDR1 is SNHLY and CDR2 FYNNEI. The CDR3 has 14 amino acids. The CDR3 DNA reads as TGTGCCAGCAATCCGGACTACTCCTACAATGAGCAGTTCTTC. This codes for CASNPDYSYNEQFF.

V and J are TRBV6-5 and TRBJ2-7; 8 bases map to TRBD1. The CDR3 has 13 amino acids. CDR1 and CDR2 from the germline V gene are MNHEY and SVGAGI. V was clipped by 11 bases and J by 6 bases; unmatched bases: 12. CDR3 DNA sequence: TGTGCCGGTGGACAGGGTTCTACAATCGAGCAGTACTTC. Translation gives CAGGQGSTIEQYF.

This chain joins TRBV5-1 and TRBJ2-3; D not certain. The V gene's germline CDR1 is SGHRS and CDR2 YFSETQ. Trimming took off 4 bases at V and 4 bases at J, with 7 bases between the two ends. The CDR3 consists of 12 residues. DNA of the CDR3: TGCGCCAGCAGCACGGGTCCAGATACGCAGTATTTT. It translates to CASSTGPDTQYF.

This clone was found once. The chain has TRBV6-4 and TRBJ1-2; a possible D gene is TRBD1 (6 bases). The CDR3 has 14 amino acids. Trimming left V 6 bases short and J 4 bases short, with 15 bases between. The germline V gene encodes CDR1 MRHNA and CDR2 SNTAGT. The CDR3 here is CASSPDTGTYGYTF. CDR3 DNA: TGTGCCAGCAGCCCTGATACAGGGACCTATGGCTACACCTTC.

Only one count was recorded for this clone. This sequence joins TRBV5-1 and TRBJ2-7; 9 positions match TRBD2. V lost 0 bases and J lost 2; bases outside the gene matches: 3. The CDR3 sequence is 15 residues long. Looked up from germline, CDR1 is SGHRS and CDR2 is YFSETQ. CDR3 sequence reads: CASSLVASGAYEQYF. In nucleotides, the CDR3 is TGCGCCAGCAGCTTGGTGGCTAGCGGGGCCTACGAGCAGTACTTC.

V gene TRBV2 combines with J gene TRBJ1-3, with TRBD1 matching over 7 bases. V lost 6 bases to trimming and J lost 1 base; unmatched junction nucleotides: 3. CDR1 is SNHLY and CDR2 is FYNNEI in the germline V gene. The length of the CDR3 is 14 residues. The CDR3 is CASRETGSGNTIYF. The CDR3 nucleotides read TGTGCCAGCAGGGAGACAGGGTCTGGAAACACCATATATTTT.

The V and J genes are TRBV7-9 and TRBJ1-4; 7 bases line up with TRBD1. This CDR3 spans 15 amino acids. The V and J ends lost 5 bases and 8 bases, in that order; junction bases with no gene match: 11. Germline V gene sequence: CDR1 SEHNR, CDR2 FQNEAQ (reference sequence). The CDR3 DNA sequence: TGTGCCAGCAGCGCCTTTGACAGGGTAGGCGAAAAACTGTTTTTT. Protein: CASSAFDRVGEKLFF.

CDR3 region: CAWSGRKLQGLSYGYTF. In DNA form, the CDR3 reads TGTGCCTGGAGTGGGCGAAAGCTCCAGGGGCTAAGCTATGGCTACACCTTC. J is TRBJ1-2 and V is TRBV30, with D possibly TRBD1 on 6 matching bases. CDR1 and CDR2 from the germline V gene are GTSNPN and SVGIG (reference sequence). The CDR3 covers 17 residues. V was cut by 1 base and J by 4 bases, with 22 bases left in between.

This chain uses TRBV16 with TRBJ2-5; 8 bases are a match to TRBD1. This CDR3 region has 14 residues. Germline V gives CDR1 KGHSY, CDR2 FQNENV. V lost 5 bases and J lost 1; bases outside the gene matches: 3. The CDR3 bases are TGTGCCAGCAGCGCGACAGGGGCCCAAGAGACCCAGTACTTC. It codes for CASSATGAQETQYF.

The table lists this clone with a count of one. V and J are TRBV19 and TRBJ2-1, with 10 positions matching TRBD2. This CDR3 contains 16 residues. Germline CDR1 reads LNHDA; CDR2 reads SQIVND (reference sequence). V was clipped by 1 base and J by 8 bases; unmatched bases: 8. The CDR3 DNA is TGTGCCAGTAGTATAGGGGTAGCGGGAGGATTCGATGAGCAGTTCTTC. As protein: CASSIGVAGGFDEQFF.

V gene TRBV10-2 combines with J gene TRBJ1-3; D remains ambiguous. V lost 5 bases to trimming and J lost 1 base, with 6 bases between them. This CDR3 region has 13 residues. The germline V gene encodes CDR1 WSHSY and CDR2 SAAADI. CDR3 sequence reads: CASSPGSGNTIYF. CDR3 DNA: TGCGCCAGCAGTCCCGGGTCTGGAAACACCATATATTTT.

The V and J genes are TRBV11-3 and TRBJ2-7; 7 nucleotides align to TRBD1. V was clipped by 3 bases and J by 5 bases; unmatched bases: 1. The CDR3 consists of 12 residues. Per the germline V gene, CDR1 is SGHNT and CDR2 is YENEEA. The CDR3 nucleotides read TGTGCCAGCAGCTTTGACAGGGACGAGCAGTACTTC. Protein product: CASSFDRDEQYF. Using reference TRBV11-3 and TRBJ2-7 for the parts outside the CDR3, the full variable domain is EAGVVQSPRYKIIEKKQPVAFWCNPISGHNTLYWYLQNLGQGPELLIRYENEEAVDDSQLPKDRFSAERLKGVDSTLKIQPAELGDSAVYLCASSFDRDEQYFGPGTRLTVT.